This record covers a single T cell receptor (beta chain). Its antigen is still unknown. Time point reported: proximal margin of the surgical specimen (macroscopically non-inflamed). This specimen belongs to a study of T cell repertoires in ileal Crohn's disease. Study results and caveats: Compared with non-smokers, active smokers at surgery showed more clonal expansions.

The CDR3 spans 15 residues. V shed 7 bases and J 2 bases; nucleotides not matched to a gene: 5. Per germline, CDR1 MNHEY and CDR2 SVGAGI. TCRdb keeps only in-frame clones here, not all; method: immunoSEQ multiplex PCR. The table includes 2,500 to 3,000 clones, roughly 77% detected once. The sequence was obtained from an adult with Crohn's disease. The chain has TRBV6-5 and TRBJ2-5, with 12 bases that match TRBD2. Sequenced material: ileal tissue. CDR3 nucleotide sequence: TGTGCCAGCACTACACTAGCGGGGGGACAAGAGACCCAGTACTTC. Encoded protein: CASTTLAGGQETQYF.